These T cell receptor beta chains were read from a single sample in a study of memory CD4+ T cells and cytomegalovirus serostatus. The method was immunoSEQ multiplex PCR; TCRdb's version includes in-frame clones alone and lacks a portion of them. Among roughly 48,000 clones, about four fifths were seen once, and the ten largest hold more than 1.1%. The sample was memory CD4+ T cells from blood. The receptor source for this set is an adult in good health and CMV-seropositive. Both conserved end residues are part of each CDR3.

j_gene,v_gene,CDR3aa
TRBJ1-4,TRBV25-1,CASSEGGTGDEKLFF
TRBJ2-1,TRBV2,CASSVWSVEGEQFF
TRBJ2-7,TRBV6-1,CASSTTYEQYF
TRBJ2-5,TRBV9,CASSPGVGRGGEETQYF
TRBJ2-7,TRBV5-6,CASSLGTLSSYEQYF
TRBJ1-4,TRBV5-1,CASRDTGGANEKLFF
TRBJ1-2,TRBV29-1,CSAGTGGSGYTF
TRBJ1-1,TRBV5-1,CASSQNRNTEAFF
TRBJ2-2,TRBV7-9,CASSPVAALAGELFF
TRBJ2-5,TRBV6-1,CASSEARPGRETQYF
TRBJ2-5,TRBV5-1,CASSGRGSGQETQYF
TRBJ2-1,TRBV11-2,CASSLIGTRNEQFF
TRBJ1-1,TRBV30,CAWSLGIGAFF
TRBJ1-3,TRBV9,CASSESDNSGNTIYF
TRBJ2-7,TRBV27,CASSLRRSRTGDEQYF
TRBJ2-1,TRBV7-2,CASSPAGPLVNEQFF
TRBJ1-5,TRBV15,CATSRDEGEVGNQPQHF
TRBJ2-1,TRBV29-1,CSVGGWGGNEQFF
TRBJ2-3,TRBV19,CARSPDRGQLDTQYF
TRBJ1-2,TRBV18,CASSPASRGDSNYGYTF
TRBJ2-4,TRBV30,CASNKGDTDIQYF
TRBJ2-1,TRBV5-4,CASSLEGTGTSGVHNEQFF
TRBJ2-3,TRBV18,CASSPVFHTDTQYF
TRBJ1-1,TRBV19,CASSRGQLNTEAFF
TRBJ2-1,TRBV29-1,CSVDLGHTGDNEQFF
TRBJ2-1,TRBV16,CASSQGYNNEQFF
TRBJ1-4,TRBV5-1,CASRGTGLLATNEKLFF
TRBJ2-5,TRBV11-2,CASSRGRLQETQYF
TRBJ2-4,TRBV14,CASSQDLADIQYF
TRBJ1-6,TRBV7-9,CASSPGQGGSPLHF
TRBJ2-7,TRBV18,CASSPRTGNYEQYF
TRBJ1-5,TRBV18,CASSPSWNQPQHF
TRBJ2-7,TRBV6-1,CASREVYEQYF
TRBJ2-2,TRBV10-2,CASSFTSGSAGELFF
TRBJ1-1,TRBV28,CASSSGGKNFF
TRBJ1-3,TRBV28,CASSLGAHGNTIYF
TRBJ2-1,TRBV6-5,CASTRLAGYNEQFF
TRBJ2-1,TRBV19,CASSIDRSSYNEQFF
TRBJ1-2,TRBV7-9,CASSTRSRQEKKDGYTF
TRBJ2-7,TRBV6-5,CASTSSGGTAYEQYF
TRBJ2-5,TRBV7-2,CASSSMGLVGGGETQYF
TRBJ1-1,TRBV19,CASSYRSNTEAFF
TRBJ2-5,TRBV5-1,CASTLGGVGEETQYF
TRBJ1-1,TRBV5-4,CASSPPRAGLNTEAFF
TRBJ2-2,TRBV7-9,CASSHGDTGELFF
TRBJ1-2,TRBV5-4,CASSSTDYGYTF
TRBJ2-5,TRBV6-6,CASSVGTSVETQYF
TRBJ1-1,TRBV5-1,CASRQKENTEAFF
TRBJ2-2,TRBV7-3,CASSLNRDNTGELFF
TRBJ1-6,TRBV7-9,CASSLAESSPLHF
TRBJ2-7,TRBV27,CASSRSGSSYEQYF
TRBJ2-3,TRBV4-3,CASSQDLALNTQYF